This TCR beta chain was found in a study of cytomegalovirus exposure and HLA in healthy donors (dated by TCRdb to the late 2010s). General notes on the study: A later analysis indicated that the 120 validation repertoires were generated on the platform also employed for the roughly 730 repertoires of the first cohort. The study aimed to test whether cataloging public T cell receptors could reveal signatures of past pathogen exposure. To predict cytomegalovirus infection status, the study brought together high-throughput TCR immunosequencing, statistical association of individual TCRs with disease status, and machine learning. Besides the first cohort of some 670 subjects, a separate validation cohort made up of over 100 different subjects was used.

The donors were included in the validation cohort of roughly 120 subjects, a group kept apart from the roughly 700-subject first cohort. The library was built by means of the immunoSEQ multiplex PCR assay. The study's processing was this. A statistical classification framework was developed to diagnose cytomegalovirus status using the catalog of TCR beta chain sequences. Sourced from immuneACCESS, this table was stored by TCRdb with only in-frame sequences that have V and J called. A share of the clones is absent; for the studies checked, an unresolved V gene accounts for under half, and the remainder has no known explanation. That table is the source of V, J and clone size, and D and trimming were worked out from the DNA. The sample records tens of thousands of clones, 94% of which are singletons. Over 2% of the sample is in the top ten clones. The sample holds one count of this clone. Its recognized antigen is unknown. No clone much larger than this one lies a single base away; base qualities are absent.

V lost 3 bases and J lost 5 bases; the stretch between them is 13 bases long. Reading the germline V gene gives CDR1 SQVTM and CDR2 ANQGSEA. Measured from the cysteine to the phenylalanine, the CDR3 is 13 residues long. Here the CDR3 DNA is all that survives: 39 bases in frame from base 1. What the work shows at the level of the full study, not this receptor alone: The study gave a list of over 150 TCR beta chains associated with cytomegalovirus. All 120 or so repertoires were used to score co-occurrence in the validation cohort in a later analysis, because that analysis had no HLA typing for the cohort. Most TCR sequences were observed very rarely across donors, whereas some public TCRs were present in many individuals. It was suggested by the authors that the approach could potentially be generalized to other disease states and immunological phenotypes. A few of the identified cytomegalovirus-associated TCR beta chains were confirmed in vitro to be specific for cytomegalovirus antigens. In both the original and validation cohorts, the classifier was reported to diagnose cytomegalovirus status with high specificity and sensitivity. A later analysis found that TCRs clustered in the first cohort also tended to co-occur in the approximately 120 validation repertoires, with 94% of cluster scores above 0.

Sequenced material: PBMCs. This TCR derives from a woman under 30 in good health and CMV-seronegative. The V and J segments used are TRBV29-1 and TRBJ1-2; the D gene is perhaps TRBD1, on 5 matching bases. Read as DNA, the sequence is TGCAGCGTTGAGGGGCGGGGTCGGTATGGCTACACCTTC. Translated, this gives CSVEGRGRYGYTF.